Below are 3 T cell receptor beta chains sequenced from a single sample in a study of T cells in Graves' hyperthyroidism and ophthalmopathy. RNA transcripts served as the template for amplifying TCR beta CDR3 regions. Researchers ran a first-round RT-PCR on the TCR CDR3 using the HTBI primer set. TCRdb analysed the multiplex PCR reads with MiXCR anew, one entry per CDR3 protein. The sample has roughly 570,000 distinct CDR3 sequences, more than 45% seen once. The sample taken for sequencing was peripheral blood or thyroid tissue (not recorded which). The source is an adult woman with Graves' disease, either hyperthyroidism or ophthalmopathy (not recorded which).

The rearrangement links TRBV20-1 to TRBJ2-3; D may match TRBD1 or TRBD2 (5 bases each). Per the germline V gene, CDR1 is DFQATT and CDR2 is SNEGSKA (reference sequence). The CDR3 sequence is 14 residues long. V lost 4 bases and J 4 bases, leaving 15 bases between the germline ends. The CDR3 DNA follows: TGCAGTGCTAACACCGGTGGGACCCCAGATACGCAGTATTTT. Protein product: CSANTGGTPDTQYF.

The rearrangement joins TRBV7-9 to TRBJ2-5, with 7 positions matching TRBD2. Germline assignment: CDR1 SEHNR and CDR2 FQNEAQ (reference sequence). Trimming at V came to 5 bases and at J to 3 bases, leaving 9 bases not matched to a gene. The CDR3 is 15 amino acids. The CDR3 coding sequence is TGTGCCAGCAGCGGGAGGGGACTGGAAAAAGAGACCCAGTACTTC. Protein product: CASSGRGLEKETQYF. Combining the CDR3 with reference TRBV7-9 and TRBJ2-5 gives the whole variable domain DTGVSQNPRHKITKRGQNVTFRCDPISEHNRLYWYRQTLGQGPEFLTYFQNEAQLEKSRLLSDRFSAERPKGSFSTLEIQRTEQGDSAMYLCASSGRGLEKETQYFGPGTRLLVL.

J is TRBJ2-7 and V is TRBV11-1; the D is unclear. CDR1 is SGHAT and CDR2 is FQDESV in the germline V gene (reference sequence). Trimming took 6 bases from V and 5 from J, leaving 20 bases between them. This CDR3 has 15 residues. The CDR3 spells CASSARDNDIHEQYF. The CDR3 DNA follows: TGTGCCAGCAGTGCTAGAGATAATGACATCCACGAGCAGTACTTC.